This T cell receptor (beta chain) derives from a study of shared clonotypes between healthy human individuals (TCRdb year 2020). About the study as a whole: The cohort included three men and a couple of women between 18 and 49 years of age. Each donor's leukapheresis produced roughly between roughly 0.85 and 9 billion PBMCs. To estimate repertoire size and how much clonotypes are shared between individuals, the study performed deep sequencing of blood TCR repertoires from about five healthy adults. Libraries were prepared and TCR repertoires were sequenced by different laboratories using diverse techniques, in order to increase sequencing depth and limit assay-specific biases. For each donor, CD4 naive and CD4 memory were each given three plates, CD8 naive was given two plates, and CD8 memory was given one plate. The paper's findings and limits, for the study overall: Sampling was limited to blood, and TCR repertoires in tissue likely differ from TCR repertoires in blood. Even with the large sequencing depth, rarefaction of the sorted-subset datasets indicated that sequencing was incomplete. Across a few donors, around 5% of naive CD4, roughly 3.5% of naive CD8, about 2% of memory CD4, and around 0.4% of memory CD8 clonotypes were shared. Naive subsets generally had larger estimated clonotype richness than memory subsets did. Pairwise subsampling indicated that sequencing depth was expected to affect the degree of clonotype sharing among donors. Clonotypes shared by all four sorted-subset donors showed higher generation probabilities than non-shared clonotypes. The small number of donors limited the genetic and exposure-history diversity represented.

A remark on this clone: Its antigen remains unidentified. The input lacks base qualities; no much larger clone sits a single base away.

TCR CDR3 regions were amplified from genomic DNA by multiplex PCR using the deep immunoSEQ assay. For each cell subset, the extracted genomic DNA was distributed evenly across all wells of several immunoSEQ 96-well plates, and each plate served as one replicate. For sorted subsets, around 0.2 ug genomic DNA, equal to approximately 30,000 T cell genomes, was loaded into each replicate PCR. Purified libraries were quantified with a Qubit 3.0 fluorometer, sized on a Bioanalyzer 2100, and re-quantified with the KAPA Library Quantification kit. Every immunoSEQ 96-well plate was sequenced on a dedicated single-read 150-cycle Illumina NextSeq 550 flow cell. Per the authors' processing: The immunoSEQ output contained only junctional sequences without quality scores, so filtering could not match that applied to full-length reads. Sequences were annotated with PyIR, a Python wrapper for IgBLAST v1.9, and V/J genes and CDR3 were assigned using IMGT germline references. Reads were removed for weak V/J assignments (E-value above 1e-6), missing CDR3, stop codons, out-of-frame junctions, or ambiguous translated residues. V3J clonotypes were defined by identical inferred V gene, J gene, and CDR3 amino acid sequence. To compute the percentage overlap between repertoires, the number of shared unique clonotypes was divided by the size of the smaller repertoire. Richness of each repertoire was evaluated using RTK rarefaction, the Chao1 estimator, and Recon v2.1 estimates of unobserved clonotypes. For all TCRbeta clonotypes obtained by the gDNA method from four donors, generation probabilities were computed with OLGA. This is the immuneACCESS table as TCRdb keeps it, with only in-frame sequences that have V and J called. A part of the clones is gone; compared with another copy, unresolved V genes explain less than half, and the rest is unexplained. For V, J and clone size, that table is used; D and trimming come from the DNA. This sample has roughly 1 million clones in its table, and more than 60% of those were observed once. Together, the top ten hold over 1.3% of the sample.

The donors were healthy, HIV-negative adults with no recently reported acute infections or vaccinations. Only Caucasian adults living in Nashville, Tennessee, USA were represented among the donors. Magnetic negative selection was used to enrich CD4+ T cells, after which naive cells were positively selected on CD45RA and the negative fraction became the memory subset. Blood was obtained by leukapheresis, after which PBMCs were separated by Ficoll-Histopaque density gradient centrifugation and cryopreserved in liquid nitrogen vapor phase. Analytical flow cytometry was used to check the purity and quantity of every magnetically sorted T cell population. Each sorted fraction had its genomic DNA isolated and then quantified by UV absorbance on a Nanodrop 2000c. The source of this sequence is a man in his late teens or twenties in good health. The sample taken for sequencing was memory CD4+ T cells sorted from blood. Taken with the paper, the label for cell subset or site translates to: CD45RA-negative fraction.

The CDR3 corresponds to CAWSAGTEGQPQHF. The DNA is TGTGCCTGGAGTGCCGGGACTGAGGGTCAGCCCCAGCATTTT. The sequence links TRBV30 to TRBJ1-5; a tentative D match to TRBD1 spans 5 bases. V sheds 1 base and J sheds 6 bases, leaving 13 bases between their ends. From the cysteine through the phenylalanine, the CDR3 covers 14 amino acids. Only the CDR3 region is kept as DNA, spanning 42 bases read in frame from base 1. The germline V gene (reference sequence) sets CDR1 to GTSNPN and CDR2 to SVGIG.